This T cell receptor beta chain derives from a study of human T cells and chemical hapten exposure. The CDR3 is 11 amino acids. V was shortened by 8 bases and J by 7 bases, with 12 bases between the two germline ends. As for time point: pre-sensitization, week 0. Regarding treatment: therapeutic diphenylcyclopropenone sensitization with weekly scalp DPC. TCRdb called the RACE reads again in MiXCR, with one record for every CDR3 protein. Of under 110,000 distinct CDR3 sequences in the sample, 10% to 15% are singletons; the top ten hold more than 1.5%. The chain uses TRBV12-3 or TRBV12-4 and TRBJ2-7; D is perhaps TRBD2 (7 bases). The sequence derives from a woman aged 45-59 years with alopecia areata. Some clones in this sample may be carry-over from other donors' samples. This sample comprised whole blood, obtained in connection with sensitization to the hapten diphenylcyclopropenone (DPC). As DNA, the CDR3 is TGTGCCAGCCGGGGGGCTTGGGAGCAGTACTTC. Translation: CASRGAWEQYF.